What follows are 20 T cell receptor beta chains derived from one specimen sequenced in a study of STAT5B mutations in CD4+ large granular lymphocyte leukemia. This table comes from immunoSEQ multiplex PCR, and its TCRdb copy is limited to in-frame clones, with some not included. The profile shows around 30,000 clones, 65% to 75% of them singletons. Material for sequencing was CD4+ T cells from blood buffy coats. Source of these receptors: a human donor in good health.

This clone occurred a few times. V is TRBV10-3 and J is TRBJ1-5; D is ambiguous. The V end lost 8 bases, the J end lost 2 bases, and 19 bases lay between the germline ends. Germline V lookup: CDR1 ENHRY, CDR2 SYGVKD. CDR3 length equals 16 residues. The CDR3 region is CAISTSGQVGNQPQHF. CDR3 sequence (DNA): TGTGCCATCTCAACGAGCGGGCAGGTAGGCAATCAGCCCCAGCATTTT.

This clone came up a few times. The DNA of the CDR3 is TGTGCCAGCAGTCAAGGACAGGGGGGAGCTTTCTTT. Its translation is CASSQGQGGAFF. The rearrangement uses TRBV28 and TRBJ1-1; 10 bases map to TRBD1. CDR3 size: 12 residues. V lost 5 bases and J lost 10; bases outside the gene matches: 4. Per germline, CDR1 MDHEN and CDR2 SYDVKM.

CDR3 amino acids: CASSLAGGQRYEQYV. Written as DNA, the CDR3 is TGTGCCAGCAGCTTAGCGGGGGGGCAGCGATACGAGCAGTACGTC. The chain uses TRBV7-8 and TRBJ2-7, with D maybe TRBD2 (7 bases). Germline CDR1 and CDR2: SGHVS and FQNEAQ. V lost 0 bases to trimming and J lost 4 bases, with 13 bases between them. This CDR3 is 15 amino acids long.

The genes are TRBV18 and TRBJ1-1; 7 nucleotides match TRBD1. V was clipped by 6 bases and J by 4 bases; unmatched bases: 5. CDR1 is KGHSH, CDR2 LQKENI, per germline. This CDR3 region has 13 residues. As DNA, the CDR3 is TGTGCCAGCTCTCGACAGGGTGGCACTGAAGCTTTCTTT. It yields the protein CASSRQGGTEAFF. Filled out from reference TRBV18 and TRBJ1-1, the complete variable domain reads NAGVMQNPRHLVRRRGQEARLRCSPMKGHSHVYWYRQLPEEGLKFMVYLQKENIIDESGMPKERFSAEFPKEGPSILRIQQVVRGDSAAYFCASSRQGGTEAFFGQGTRLTVV.

The rearrangement joins TRBV5-1 to TRBJ2-3; D not certain. The CDR3 runs to 13 residues. Germline V gives CDR1 SGHRS, CDR2 YFSETQ. Trimming removed 0 bases at V and 3 bases at J, with 5 bases between. This CDR3 reads CASSLGLTDTQYF. CDR3 nucleotides: TGCGCCAGCAGCTTGGGACTGACAGATACGCAGTATTTT.

V is TRBV28 and J is TRBJ1-1; no clear D. The CDR3 spans 14 residues. The ends were cut back, 5 bases at V and 1 base at J, with 11 bases in the middle. In germline, CDR1 is MDHEN, CDR2 SYDVKM. This CDR3 reads CASSPGRANTEAFF. As DNA, the CDR3 is TGTGCCAGCAGTCCGGGGAGAGCGAACACTGAAGCTTTCTTT.

The genes are TRBV11-3 and TRBJ1-3; TRBD1 might be the D (5 bases). This CDR3 has 14 residues. Germline lookup yields CDR1 SGHNT and CDR2 YENEEA. V dropped 5 bases and J dropped 0 bases, with 8 bases sitting between them. CDR3 region: CASSQGSSGNTIYF. Here the CDR3 DNA reads TGTGCCAGCAGCCAGGGTAGCTCTGGAAACACCATATATTTT.

V usage is TRBV28 and J usage is TRBJ2-1; TRBD2 matches 7 bases. Trimming at V came to 3 bases and at J to 7 bases, leaving 9 bases not matched to a gene. This CDR3 spans 15 amino acids. Germline lookup yields CDR1 MDHEN and CDR2 SYDVKM. CDR3 sequence (DNA): TGTGCCAGCAGTTTCCTAAGCGGGGCGAGAAATGAGCAGTTCTTC. Encoded protein: CASSFLSGARNEQFF.

This chain links TRBV5-6 with TRBJ1-5; 7 bases are a match to TRBD1. Germline V gene lookup returns CDR1 SGHDT and CDR2 YYEEEE. The CDR3 runs to 17 residues. The V gene end was trimmed by 3 bases and the J gene end by 2 bases; junction bases not matched to a gene: 11. CDR3 DNA sequence: TGTGCCAGCAGCTCAAATTTCGCCGGGACAGGCAATCAGCCCCAGCATTTT. Translating gives CASSSNFAGTGNQPQHF.

The sample holds one count of this clone. CDR3 in DNA: TGCGCCACCCATGGCCTAGCGGGCAATGAGCAGTTCTTC. It translates to CATHGLAGNEQFF. The J gene is TRBJ2-1, the V gene TRBV10-1, with 8 nucleotides matching TRBD2. Germline assignment: CDR1 WNHNN and CDR2 SYGVQD (reference sequence). The trim removed 10 bases at V and 6 bases at J, leaving 8 bases unmatched. The CDR3 totals 13 residues.

V is TRBV7-9 and J is TRBJ2-1; tentatively, D is TRBD1 (6 bases). Trimming cost V 5 bases and J 9 bases, with 11 bases left between them. Germline-derived CDR1 and CDR2 are SEHNR and FQNEAQ (reference sequence). This CDR3 region has 12 residues. In DNA, the CDR3 is TGTGCCAGCAGCACAGGGTCGGGTGAGCAGTTCTTC. It is translated as CASSTGSGEQFF.

The chain uses TRBV6-5 and TRBJ1-4; D is unclear. CDR1 and CDR2 from the germline V gene are MNHEY and SVGAGI. This CDR3 comprises 15 residues. V lost 0 bases to trimming and J lost 2 bases, with 7 bases between them. In DNA, the CDR3 is TGTGCCAGCAGTTACTCTGGGCAGACTAATGAAAAACTGTTTTTT. As protein: CASSYSGQTNEKLFF.

The V gene is TRBV5-1, the J gene TRBJ2-5; D tentatively reads TRBD1 or TRBD2 (5 bases each). V lost 4 bases and J 1 base, leaving 8 bases between the germline ends. This CDR3 comprises 13 residues. Germline CDR1 SGHRS, CDR2 YFSETQ. DNA for the CDR3: TGCGCCAGCAGCACCGGGACCCAAGAGACCCAGTACTTC. Translated: CASSTGTQETQYF.

The genes are TRBV20-1 and TRBJ2-5; unclear D gene. Germline V lookup: CDR1 DFQATT, CDR2 SNEGSKA (reference sequence). The CDR3 runs 11 residues. Trimming took 3 bases from V and 3 from J, leaving 5 bases between them. CDR3 nucleotides: TGCAGTGCTAGCCAGGAAGAGACCCAGTACTTC. This translates into CSASQEETQYF.

This clone was observed a handful of times. The rearrangement joins TRBV27 to TRBJ1-5; D uncertain. This CDR3 region has 12 residues. Germline V CDR1 and CDR2: MNHEY, SMNVEV (reference sequence). The ends were cut back, 5 bases at V and 3 bases at J, with 5 bases in the middle. CDR3: CASSPYNQPQHF. The CDR3 bases are TGTGCCAGCAGTCCATACAATCAGCCCCAGCATTTT.

The chain carries TRBV18 and TRBJ1-5; weak D call: TRBD1 (5 bases). Looked up from germline, CDR1 is KGHSH and CDR2 is LQKENI. Between the trimmed V and J ends, which lost 6 bases and 0 bases, there was a span of 12 bases. There are 15 residues in the CDR3. CDR3 in DNA: TGTGCCAGCTCCGTGCGAGGGGATAGCAATCAGCCCCAGCATTTT. It codes for CASSVRGDSNQPQHF.

This chain joins TRBV23-1 and TRBJ2-7; 8 bases are a match to TRBD1. TRBV23-1 is an open reading frame, and its role is uncertain. The CDR3 loop spans 15 amino acids. Trimming cost V 2 bases and J 5 bases; bases outside gene matches: 8. The CDR3 here is CASSQVVQGDHEQYV. CDR3 nucleotide sequence: TGCGCCAGCAGTCAAGTAGTACAGGGGGACCACGAGCAGTACGTC.

The CDR3 loop reads CASSELIGANVLTF. In nucleotides, the CDR3 is TGTGCCAGCAGTGAATTGATTGGGGCCAACGTCCTGACTTTC. V usage is TRBV6-1 and J usage is TRBJ2-6; D is uncertain. V shed 2 bases and J shed 3 bases, with 5 bases lying between them. The CDR3 is 14 amino acids. CDR1 and CDR2 (germline): MNHNS, SASEGT.

The V call is TRBV5-4, the J call TRBJ1-2; TRBD1 might be the D (5 bases). This CDR3 is built from 13 residues. With 0 bases removed from V and 13 bases from J, the gap between germline ends came to 16 bases. From germline, CDR1 is SGHNT and CDR2 YYREEE (reference sequence). DNA for the CDR3: TGTGCCAGCAGCTTGGACAGGTCAACACGCGGCACCTTC. Its translation is CASSLDRSTRGTF.

A single count supports this clone. J is TRBJ2-3 and V is TRBV10-2, with 11 bases that match TRBD1. The CDR3 is made up of 15 amino acids. The junction had 4 bases not matched to a gene; V was cut back by 5 bases and J by 3 bases. From germline, CDR1 is WSHSY and CDR2 SAAADI. As DNA, the CDR3 is TGCGCCAGCAGTTACGGGACAGGGGGGACAGATACGCAGTATTTT. Translation gives CASSYGTGGTDTQYF.